The 19 T cell receptor beta chains listed next were all sequenced from one sample in a study of OX40 agonist ivuxolimab in advanced cancers. Some clones are missing from TCRdb's copy, which holds only in-frame ones; the method was immunoSEQ multiplex PCR. The repertoire holds about 63,000 clones, approximately 92% seen once, with around 12% in the top ten. The specimen comprised CD4+ or CD8+ T cells sorted from blood, sampled in a trial of the OX40 agonist ivuxolimab. Receptors originate from an adult with an advanced solid tumor such as melanoma, head and neck, liver or kidney cancer.

V usage is TRBV12-2 and J usage is TRBJ2-7. TRBV12-2 is a known pseudogene. The CDR3 has 13 amino acids. In DNA form, the CDR3 reads TGTGCAAGTCGCTTAGCGTTAGGGAAAGAGCAGTACTTC. Amino acids: CASRLALGKEQYF.

CDR3 nucleotides: TGTGCCAGCACCCCGGGACAGAGCTCCTACGAGCAGTACTTC. It specifies CASTPGQSSYEQYF. The chain couples TRBV7-6 to TRBJ2-7; 7 bases fit TRBD1. The CDR3 covers 14 residues. Germline CDR1 reads SGHVS; CDR2 reads FNYEAQ. J gave up 0 bases and V 7 bases, and 6 bases lay outside the gene matches. Filled out from reference TRBV7-6 and TRBJ2-7, the complete variable domain reads GAGVSQSPRYKVTKRGQDVALRCDPISGHVSLYWYRQALGQGPEFLTYFNYEAQQDKSGLPNDRFSAERPEGSISTLTIQRTEQRDSAMYRCASTPGQSSYEQYFGPGTRLTVT.

The V call is TRBV7-3, the J call TRBJ2-1; a weak D match, TRBD2 (6 bases). The V and J ends lost 7 bases and 9 bases respectively, with 19 bases between them. The length of the CDR3 is 14 residues. Germline V lookup: CDR1 SGHTA, CDR2 FQGTGA. For the CDR3, the DNA is TGTGCCAGCACGCCCTCCGGGGAGGAGGGTGAGCAGTTCTTC. It translates to CASTPSGEEGEQFF.

V usage is TRBV4-1 and J usage is TRBJ1-1; D is perhaps TRBD1 (5 bases). The CDR3 extends over 13 amino acids. V was clipped by 1 base and J by 6 bases, with 9 bases between them. Per germline, CDR1 MGHRA and CDR2 YSYEKL. The CDR3 nucleotides read TGCGCCAGCAGCCAAGGACAGTCATCTGAAGCTTTCTTT. Its protein is CASSQGQSSEAFF.

V and J are TRBV30 and TRBJ2-7; D tentatively fits TRBD1 or TRBD2 (6 bases each). V lost 2 bases and J 6 bases, leaving 11 bases between the germline ends. The CDR3 has 12 residues. The germline CDR1 and CDR2 sequences are GTSNPN and SVGIG (reference sequence). In DNA form, the CDR3 reads TGTGCCTGGAGTAGGGGGGCGGGCGAGCAGTACTTC. Its protein product is CAWSRGAGEQYF.

V and J are TRBV7-9 and TRBJ2-1; TRBD1 might be the D (5 bases). The ends were cut back, 11 bases at V and 0 bases at J, with 14 bases in the middle. From germline, CDR1 is SEHNR and CDR2 FQNEAQ (reference sequence). CDR3 length: 14 residues. CDR3 sequence reads: CAWQTDDSYNEQFF. For the CDR3, the DNA is TGTGCCTGGCAGACAGACGACTCCTACAATGAGCAGTTCTTC.

V and J are TRBV9 and TRBJ2-2, with 7 bases identical to TRBD1. V dropped 3 bases and J dropped 6; count of bases not matched to a gene: 5. Germline V gene data show CDR1 as SGDLS and CDR2 as YYNGEE. This CDR3 is built from 14 residues. In DNA form, the CDR3 reads TGTGCCAGCAGCGCCAGGACAGGACCCGGGGAGCTGTTTTTT. Its protein is CASSARTGPGELFF.

This clone has more than one count but fewer than ten. V gene TRBV2 combines with J gene TRBJ2-7; 9 bases are a match to TRBD1. V lost 5 bases, J lost 5 bases, and 4 bases stayed unmatched. The length of the CDR3 is 13 residues. Germline-derived CDR1 and CDR2 are SNHLY and FYNNEI. CDR3 in DNA: TGTGCCAGCAGTCGGACAGGGGCGGACGAGCAGTACTTC. Its protein product is CASSRTGADEQYF.

V is TRBV5-6 and J is TRBJ1-2; 10 bases align to TRBD1. The CDR3 has 18 amino acids. Trimming removed 4 bases from V and 4 bases from J; junction bases left unmatched: 16. Germline V CDR1 and CDR2: SGHDT, YYEEEE. CDR3 protein: CASSRIWDRGPLGYGYTF. CDR3 DNA sequence: TGTGCCAGCAGCCGAATCTGGGACAGGGGACCGTTAGGCTATGGCTACACCTTC.

The rearrangement uses TRBV7-2 and TRBJ2-1, with no clear D. Germline V gene lookup returns CDR1 SGHTA and CDR2 FQGNSA. Trimming removed 1 base from V and 4 bases from J, with 14 bases in between. CDR3 size: 16 residues. The CDR3 bases are TGTGCCAGCAGCTTAGGTCCAGCGAGATTGTACAATGAGCAGTTCTTC. Protein: CASSLGPARLYNEQFF.

On this clone itself: Other DNA sequences within the sample encode an identical CDR3. The gene calls are TRBV27 and TRBJ2-3; the D is unclear. Trimming stripped 6 bases from V and 3 bases from J, with 4 bases between. CDR1 is MNHEY and CDR2 is SMNVEV in the germline V gene (reference sequence). This CDR3 has 11 amino acids. DNA for the CDR3: TGTGCCAGCAGAAGAACAGATACGCAGTATTTT. Translating gives CASRRTDTQYF.

The chain has TRBV27 and TRBJ2-2; 8 positions match TRBD1. This CDR3 region has 14 residues. V lost 7 bases and J lost 5; bases outside the gene matches: 6. Germline CDR1 and CDR2: MNHEY and SMNVEV (reference sequence). The CDR3 region is CASTNRGRTGELFF. DNA of the CDR3: TGTGCCAGCACTAACAGGGGGAGAACCGGGGAGCTGTTTTTT.

This clone was observed a few times. V is TRBV5-4 and J is TRBJ2-3; D is possibly TRBD1 or TRBD2 (5 bases each). V was cut by 1 base and J by 5 bases, with 14 bases left in between. The germline V gene encodes CDR1 SGHNT and CDR2 YYREEE (reference sequence). The CDR3 covers 15 residues. CDR3 amino acids: CASSLLRGGEDTQYF. For the CDR3, the DNA is TGTGCCAGCAGCTTGTTGAGGGGCGGAGAAGATACGCAGTATTTT.

The gene calls are TRBV12-5 and TRBJ1-1, with D perhaps TRBD1 (5 bases). V lost 1 base, J lost 3 bases, and 6 bases lay in between. The CDR3 spans 13 residues. Germline CDR1 reads LGHNT; CDR2 reads FRNRAP. The CDR3: CASGLGQHTEAFF. The CDR3 DNA follows: TGTGCTAGTGGTTTGGGACAGCACACTGAAGCTTTCTTT. Drawing the rest from reference TRBV12-5 and TRBJ1-1, the complete variable domain is DARVTQTPRHKVTEMGQEVTMRCQPILGHNTVFWYRQTMMQGLELLAYFRNRAPLDDSGMPKDRFSAEMPDATLATLKIQPSEPRDSAVYFCASGLGQHTEAFFGQGTRLTVV.

The chain couples TRBV30 to TRBJ2-7, with D unclear. The germline V and J ends were trimmed by 4 bases and 2 bases, with 12 bases remaining between them. This CDR3 contains 13 residues. CDR1 is GTSNPN, CDR2 SVGIG, per germline (reference sequence). This CDR3 is CAWTRSKTYEQYF. The DNA for the CDR3 is TGTGCCTGGACCCGCAGCAAAACCTACGAGCAGTACTTC.

This chain connects TRBV27 to TRBJ2-1, with a possible D match to TRBD2 (5 bases). CDR3 length: 12 amino acids. Germline V CDR1 and CDR2: MNHEY, SMNVEV (reference sequence). Trimming left V 6 bases short and J 6 bases short, with 9 bases between. CDR3 in amino acids: CASSPSGNEQFF. The CDR3 DNA sequence: TGTGCCAGCAGCCCGAGCGGCAATGAGCAGTTCTTC.

This clone has only one observation. CDR3 in amino acids: CASSTMNTEAFF. CDR3 nucleotides: TGTGCCAGCAGCACTATGAACACTGAAGCTTTCTTT. The chain is built from TRBV5-4 and TRBJ1-1; D unclear. Germline assignment: CDR1 SGHNT and CDR2 YYREEE (reference sequence). This CDR3 region has 12 residues. The ends were cut back, 4 bases at V and 0 bases at J, with 4 bases in the middle.

CDR3 region: CAIKAGYSYEQYF. CDR3 nucleotides: TGTGCCATCAAGGCAGGCTACTCCTACGAGCAGTACTTC. This chain connects TRBV10-3 to TRBJ2-7; D unresolved. Germline-derived CDR1 and CDR2 are ENHRY and SYGVKD. V was cut by 7 bases and J by 0 bases, with 10 bases left in between. The CDR3 is 13 residues long.

The V and J genes are TRBV5-1 and TRBJ2-1; 7 bases line up with TRBD2. Germline loops: CDR1 SGHRS, CDR2 YFSETQ. The CDR3 extends over 15 amino acids. V lost 4 bases, J lost 1 base, and 5 bases stayed unmatched. The CDR3 region has the DNA TGCGCCAGCAGCCCGGGGGGTGGATCCTACAATGAGCAGTTCTTC. Its protein product is CASSPGGGSYNEQFF.